Following are 23 T cell receptor beta chains from one sample sequenced in a study of T cell responses to AZD1222 COVID-19 vaccine. Assay: immunoSEQ multiplex PCR; the TCRdb copy retains only in-frame clones and omits some. The table records roughly 100,000 clones, 90% of them present only once. The specimen comprised peripheral blood, sampled on day 0 of AZD1222 vaccination. These receptors came from an adult in good health.

The V and J genes are TRBV2 and TRBJ1-4; D is uncertain. Trimming removed 3 bases from V and 4 bases from J, with 9 bases in between. Germline values: CDR1 SNHLY, CDR2 FYNNEI. The CDR3 length is 14 residues. The DNA of the CDR3 is TGTGCCAGCAGTGATCGCAGGTTTAATGAAAAACTGTTTTTT. This codes for CASSDRRFNEKLFF. The variable domain in full, completed from reference TRBV2 and TRBJ1-4, reads EPEVTQTPSHQVTQMGQEVILRCVPISNHLYFYWYRQILGQKVEFLVSFYNNEISEKSEIFDDQFSVERPDGSNFTLKIRSTKLEDSAMYFCASSDRRFNEKLFFGSGTQLSVL.

The chain couples TRBV19 to TRBJ1-2; tentative D call: TRBD1 (5 bases). The CDR3 loop spans 14 amino acids. Germline assignment: CDR1 LNHDA and CDR2 SQIVND (reference sequence). V was pared by 4 bases and J by 4 bases, with 13 bases between. CDR3 amino acids: CASSTWDSTYGYTF. The CDR3 DNA is TGTGCCAGTAGTACTTGGGACTCAACCTATGGCTACACCTTC.

The rearrangement joins TRBV5-1 to TRBJ1-1; D gene uncertain. Germline V gene lookup returns CDR1 SGHRS and CDR2 YFSETQ. V lost 5 bases and J lost 1, with 15 bases in between. This CDR3 region has 15 residues. CDR3 loop: CASSQPKATNTEAFF. Here the CDR3 DNA reads TGCGCCAGCAGTCAACCTAAGGCTACGAACACTGAAGCTTTCTTT.

This rearrangement joins TRBV3-1 (or the pseudogene TRBV3-2) to TRBJ1-2; TRBD1 might be the D (5 bases). CDR1 is LGHDT, CDR2 YNNKEL, per germline (reference sequence). V was shortened by 4 bases and J by 8 bases, with 11 bases between the two germline ends. The CDR3 contains 12 residues. CDR3 loop: CASSLGTLGYTF. The DNA of the CDR3 is TGTGCCAGCAGCCTCGGGACCCTGGGCTACACCTTC.

V gene TRBV19 combines with J gene TRBJ2-7; 9 bases are shared with TRBD2. CDR3 size: 15 residues. With 3 bases clipped from V and 0 bases from J, the junction kept 3 bases outside the gene matches. Germline CDR1 and CDR2: LNHDA and SQIVND (reference sequence). This CDR3 is CASSIIAGDSYEQYF. In DNA, the CDR3 is TGTGCCAGTAGTATTATAGCGGGGGACTCCTACGAGCAGTACTTC.

This chain uses TRBV28 with TRBJ2-7; D is unclear. This CDR3 comprises 12 residues. CDR1 is MDHEN, CDR2 SYDVKM, per germline. The ends were cut back, 6 bases at V and 6 bases at J, with 12 bases in the middle. CDR3 amino acids: CASRRVVGEQYF. Here the CDR3 DNA reads TGTGCCAGCAGGCGAGTGGTGGGCGAGCAGTACTTC.

For the CDR3, the DNA is TGTGCCAGCAGTATCCGGGACATGGGGGCGAATGAGCAGTTCTTC. It codes for CASSIRDMGANEQFF. V and J are TRBV28 and TRBJ2-1, with D maybe TRBD1 (6 bases). V was cut by 5 bases and J by 7 bases, with 18 bases left in between. Germline loops: CDR1 MDHEN, CDR2 SYDVKM. This CDR3 is built from 15 residues. The full variable domain, rest sourced from reference TRBV28 and TRBJ2-1, is DVKVTQSSRYLVKRTGEKVFLECVQDMDHENMFWYRQDPGLGLRLIYFSYDVKMKEKGDIPEGYSVSREKKERFSLILESASTNQTSMYLCASSIRDMGANEQFFGPGTRLTVL.

In its sample, this clone was seen once. CDR3 sequence reads: CASSSGLLGGDYGYTF. The CDR3 bases are TGTGCCAGCAGCTCGGGCCTATTAGGGGGCGACTATGGCTACACCTTC. The chain employs TRBV7-8 and TRBJ1-2, with 7 positions matching TRBD1. CDR3 length equals 16 residues. Germline V CDR1 and CDR2: SGHVS, FQNEAQ. V shed 4 bases, J shed 3 bases, and the junction held 11 bases outside the gene matches.

This chain uses TRBV10-2 with TRBJ1-1, with D unclear. V was trimmed by 2 bases and J by 9 bases, leaving 10 bases between them. The germline V gene has CDR1 WSHSY and CDR2 SAAADI. The CDR3 has 12 amino acids. The chain's CDR3 is CASSEEGLKAFF. CDR3 nucleotide sequence: TGCGCCAGCAGTGAGGAAGGCCTCAAAGCTTTCTTT.

This clone appeared a few times. This chain connects TRBV3-1 (or the pseudogene TRBV3-2) to TRBJ2-5; D is unresolved. The CDR3 totals 14 residues. V lost 4 bases to trimming and J lost 5 bases, with 14 bases between them. Germline CDR1 reads LGHDT; CDR2 reads YNNKEL (reference sequence). The CDR3 sequence: CASSLAARVETQYF. The CDR3 DNA reads TGTGCCAGCAGCCTTGCGGCGCGTGTGGAGACCCAGTACTTC.

This chain uses TRBV5-4 with TRBJ2-7; D gene uncertain. The CDR3 runs to 11 residues. The ends were cut back, 3 bases at V and 3 bases at J, with 4 bases in the middle. Germline CDR1 SGHNT, CDR2 YYREEE (reference sequence). This CDR3 is CASSWGYEQYF. CDR3 sequence (DNA): TGTGCCAGCAGCTGGGGCTACGAGCAGTACTTC.

As DNA, the CDR3 is TGTGCCATCAGTGAGTCGGGGGGACAGTCCAATCAGCCCCAGCATTTT. Amino acids: CAISESGGQSNQPQHF. The chain is built from TRBV10-3 and TRBJ1-5; the match to TRBD1 covers 7 bases. The CDR3 contains 16 residues. In germline, CDR1 is ENHRY, CDR2 SYGVKD. V lost 0 bases and J lost 3; bases outside the gene matches: 5.

The chain employs TRBV27 and TRBJ2-5, with TRBD2 identical over 8 bases. Trimming cost V 4 bases and J 5 bases; bases outside gene matches: 9. Germline V CDR1 and CDR2: MNHEY, SMNVEV (reference sequence). This CDR3 contains 15 residues. In DNA form, the CDR3 reads TGTGCCAGCAGTTCCCCGGGGGGGCCGTGGGAGACCCAGTACTTC. This sequence encodes CASSSPGGPWETQYF.

This clone was seen only a few times. This rearrangement joins TRBV4-2 to TRBJ2-2; 10 nucleotides agree with TRBD2. The germline V gene encodes CDR1 LGHNA and CDR2 YNFKEQ. This CDR3 contains 16 residues. V was clipped by 3 bases and J by 3 bases; unmatched bases: 4. CDR3 DNA sequence: TGTGCCAGCAGCCAGGGACTAGCGCTGTACACCGGGGAGCTGTTTTTT. As protein: CASSQGLALYTGELFF.

The chain has TRBV5-4 and TRBJ2-1; 7 bases align to TRBD2. V was clipped by 1 base and J by 6 bases; unmatched bases: 7. CDR3 size: 15 residues. CDR1 is SGHNT and CDR2 is YYREEE in the germline V gene (reference sequence). As DNA, the CDR3 is TGTGCCAGCAGCTTGCATCTAGCGGACCTCAATGAGCAGTTCTTC. It yields the protein CASSLHLADLNEQFF.

CDR3 nucleotide sequence: TGTGCCAGCGACTCCGGGACAGGGGGCCCGAACACTGAAGCTTTCTTT. Amino acids: CASDSGTGGPNTEAFF. The chain has TRBV11-2 and TRBJ1-1, with 12 positions matching TRBD1. The germline V gene has CDR1 SGHAT and CDR2 FQNNGV. The junction had 8 bases not matched to a gene; V was cut back by 8 bases and J by 1 base. The CDR3 spans 16 residues.

The chain uses TRBV20-1 and TRBJ1-1; no definite D call. The CDR3 totals 10 residues. Germline CDR1 DFQATT, CDR2 SNEGSKA (reference sequence). With 3 bases removed from V and 11 bases from J, the gap between germline ends came to 10 bases. In nucleotides, the CDR3 is TGCAGTGCTAGCACCTTTGGGGCTTTCTTT. The encoded protein is CSASTFGAFF.

V usage is TRBV19 and J usage is TRBJ1-1; no clear D gene. Trimming left V 11 bases short and J 0 bases short, with 13 bases between. The germline V gene encodes CDR1 LNHDA and CDR2 SQIVND (reference sequence). The CDR3 is made up of 13 amino acids. CDR3 sequence reads: CASATRMNTEAFF. For the CDR3, the DNA is TGTGCCTCTGCGACAAGAATGAACACTGAAGCTTTCTTT.

The V gene is TRBV5-1, the J gene TRBJ1-2, with D unclear. The V and J ends lost 0 bases and 3 bases respectively, with 6 bases between them. The CDR3 has 13 residues. Germline loops: CDR1 SGHRS, CDR2 YFSETQ. CDR3 sequence (DNA): TGCGCCAGCAGCTTGGGAGAGTACTATGGCTACACCTTC. Translated: CASSLGEYYGYTF.

The CDR3 loop is CASSLGAGNTEAFF. The CDR3 DNA reads as TGTGCCAGCTCACTTGGAGCCGGGAACACTGAAGCTTTCTTT. The genes are TRBV7-8 and TRBJ1-1; D is undetermined. This CDR3 comprises 14 residues. Germline V lookup: CDR1 SGHVS, CDR2 FQNEAQ. The V and J ends lost 8 bases and 1 base respectively, with 14 bases between them.

The rearrangement links TRBV6-5 to TRBJ1-4; 9 bases match TRBD1. Trimming took 6 bases from V and 8 from J; bases not matched to a gene: 4. Germline CDR1 is MNHEY and CDR2 is SVGAGI. The CDR3 runs 13 residues. The CDR3, as DNA: TGTGCCAGCAGGGACAGGGGCCGAGAAAAACTGTTTTTT. Its protein product is CASRDRGREKLFF.

This clone was counted only a few times. The chain joins TRBV11-2 to TRBJ2-3; D is perhaps TRBD2 (5 bases). This CDR3 is built from 16 residues. Trimming cost V 5 bases and J 10 bases, with 25 bases left between them. Looked up from germline, CDR1 is SGHAT and CDR2 is FQNNGV. CDR3 region: CASSLGPTGPPGAQYF. CDR3 DNA sequence: TGTGCCAGCAGCCTCGGTCCGACCGGGCCCCCCGGGGCGCAGTATTTT.

The chain uses TRBV11-2 and TRBJ2-5; 12 nucleotides line up with TRBD2. The CDR3 length is 14 residues. CDR1 is SGHAT, CDR2 FQNNGV, per germline. Trimming at V came to 7 bases and at J to 7 bases, leaving 7 bases not matched to a gene. This CDR3 is CASNRLAGAGTQYF. CDR3 bases: TGTGCCAGCAACCGACTAGCGGGGGCAGGGACCCAGTACTTC.